A selection of T cell receptor beta chains follows, all from one sample in a study of T cell clones after liver transplantation. Produced via immunoSEQ multiplex PCR; TCRdb's table is partial and in-frame only. Of tens of thousands of clones in the sample, approximately 80% were seen once. The source was CD4+ T cells from blood, collected 12 months after liver transplant. Receptors originate from a human patient who received a liver transplant. Some T cells may be the graft donor's. The CDR3 runs from the conserved cysteine through the conserved F or W. The order of the fields is D gene, V gene, J gene, clone size, CDR3 protein, CDR3 DNA. The D gene is left open where the match is weak. Size is omitted from some rows. Given values are once, few, many or a class for expanded clones.

D gene: .; V gene: TRBV28; J gene: TRBJ1-3; clone size: .; CDR3 protein: CASSFNSGNTIYF; CDR3 DNA: TGTGCCAGCAGTTTCAACTCTGGAAACACCATATATTTT
D gene: TRBD1; V gene: TRBV9; J gene: TRBJ1-2; clone size: few; CDR3 protein: CASSNRQGGSHGYTF; CDR3 DNA: TGTGCCAGCAGCAACCGACAGGGGGGCTCTCATGGCTACACCTTC
D gene: .; V gene: TRBV15; J gene: TRBJ1-1; clone size: .; CDR3 protein: CATSRVPGEAFF; CDR3 DNA: TGTGCCACCAGCAGAGTTCCAGGTGAAGCTTTCTTT
D gene: .; V gene: TRBV7-2; J gene: TRBJ2-7; clone size: .; CDR3 protein: CASSLVQYEQYF; CDR3 DNA: TGTGCCAGCAGCTTAGTCCAGTACGAGCAGTACTTC
D gene: .; V gene: TRBV2; J gene: TRBJ1-2; clone size: few; CDR3 protein: CASWDDSAYGYTF; CDR3 DNA: TGTGCCAGCTGGGACGACAGTGCCTATGGCTACACCTTC
D gene: TRBD1; V gene: TRBV7-2; J gene: TRBJ1-1; clone size: .; CDR3 protein: CASSLRQGAATFF; CDR3 DNA: TGTGCCAGCAGCCTTCGACAGGGGGCTGCGACTTTCTTT
D gene: .; V gene: TRBV28; J gene: TRBJ2-2; clone size: few; CDR3 protein: CASRTDSNTGELFF; CDR3 DNA: TGTGCCAGCAGGACAGATTCGAACACCGGGGAGCTGTTTTTT
D gene: .; V gene: TRBV6-5; J gene: TRBJ1-1; clone size: .; CDR3 protein: CASSPGRRMNTEAFF; CDR3 DNA: TGTGCCAGCAGCCCCGGCCGCCGGATGAACACTGAAGCTTTCTTT
D gene: .; V gene: TRBV21-1; J gene: TRBJ1-4; clone size: .; CDR3 protein: CASSKVRASNEKLFF; CDR3 DNA: TGTGCCAGCAGCAAAGTACGGGCATCTAATGAAAAACTGTTTTTT
D gene: TRBD1; V gene: TRBV6-1; J gene: TRBJ2-7; clone size: .; CDR3 protein: CASTGQGLAHEQYF; CDR3 DNA: TGTGCCAGCACCGGACAGGGATTGGCACACGAGCAGTACTTC
D gene: .; V gene: TRBV4-1; J gene: TRBJ1-2; clone size: .; CDR3 protein: CASSQVSNRPRFEGYTF; CDR3 DNA: TGCGCCAGCAGCCAAGTTTCCAACAGGCCCCGTTTTGAAGGCTACACCTTC
D gene: TRBD2; V gene: TRBV5-1; J gene: TRBJ2-1; clone size: .; CDR3 protein: CASASGVSGSSRINEQFF; CDR3 DNA: TGCGCCAGCGCCAGCGGGGTTAGCGGGAGTTCTCGGATCAATGAGCAGTTCTTC
D gene: .; V gene: TRBV4-3; J gene: TRBJ1-3; clone size: few; CDR3 protein: CASSQDLRSGNTIYF; CDR3 DNA: TGCGCCAGCAGCCAAGATCTGCGCAGTGGAAACACCATATATTTT
D gene: TRBD1; V gene: TRBV7-8; J gene: TRBJ2-7; clone size: once; CDR3 protein: CASSLSLNRGHEQYF; CDR3 DNA: TGTGCCAGCAGCTTAAGTCTGAACAGGGGCCACGAGCAGTACTTC
D gene: TRBD2; V gene: TRBV4-3; J gene: TRBJ2-2; clone size: .; CDR3 protein: CASSPMASGKGGELFF; CDR3 DNA: TGCGCCAGCAGCCCCATGGCTAGCGGGAAAGGCGGGGAGCTGTTTTTT
D gene: TRBD1; V gene: TRBV28; J gene: TRBJ1-2; clone size: .; CDR3 protein: CASKKTGNYGYTF; CDR3 DNA: TGTGCCAGCAAAAAGACAGGGAACTATGGCTACACCTTC
D gene: TRBD2; V gene: TRBV7-9; J gene: TRBJ2-2; clone size: .; CDR3 protein: CASSPPGGGGSGELFF; CDR3 DNA: TGTGCCAGCAGCCCTCCCGGCGGGGGTGGCAGCGGGGAGCTGTTTTTT
D gene: TRBD2; V gene: TRBV27; J gene: TRBJ2-3; clone size: .; CDR3 protein: CASSKTSTPTQYF; CDR3 DNA: TGTGCCAGCAGTAAGACTAGCACCCCTACGCAGTATTTT
D gene: TRBD2; V gene: TRBV29-1; J gene: TRBJ2-7; clone size: .; CDR3 protein: CSVRISGSNYEQYF; CDR3 DNA: TGCAGCGTTAGGATCAGCGGGAGCAACTACGAGCAGTACTTC
D gene: TRBD2; V gene: TRBV7-2; J gene: TRBJ2-7; clone size: .; CDR3 protein: CASSSPTSGYEQYF; CDR3 DNA: TGTGCCAGCAGCTCTCCCACTAGCGGTTACGAGCAGTACTTC
D gene: .; V gene: TRBV27; J gene: TRBJ2-2; clone size: .; CDR3 protein: CASSWGSTGELFF; CDR3 DNA: TGTGCCAGCAGTTGGGGGTCCACCGGGGAGCTGTTTTTT
D gene: .; V gene: TRBV7-9; J gene: TRBJ1-1; clone size: .; CDR3 protein: CASSLSWQDHEAFF; CDR3 DNA: TGTGCCAGCAGCTTAAGTTGGCAGGACCATGAAGCTTTCTTT
D gene: TRBD2; V gene: TRBV11-2; J gene: TRBJ2-1; clone size: .; CDR3 protein: CASSFTSGGNEQFF; CDR3 DNA: TGTGCCAGCAGCTTTACTAGCGGGGGTAATGAGCAGTTCTTC
D gene: .; V gene: TRBV7-3; J gene: TRBJ2-3; clone size: once; CDR3 protein: CASSSLTRSKQYF; CDR3 DNA: TGTGCCAGCAGCTCCCTGACCAGGAGCAAGCAGTATTTT
D gene: TRBD2; V gene: TRBV28; J gene: TRBJ2-1; clone size: .; CDR3 protein: CASSLSGGGGRAYNEQFF; CDR3 DNA: TGTGCCAGCAGCCTAAGCGGGGGGGGTGGTCGGGCCTACAATGAGCAGTTCTTC
D gene: TRBD1; V gene: TRBV28; J gene: TRBJ1-5; clone size: .; CDR3 protein: CASSFSGGMNQPQHF; CDR3 DNA: TGTGCCAGCAGTTTTTCAGGGGGGATGAATCAGCCCCAGCATTTT
D gene: .; V gene: TRBV4-3; J gene: TRBJ1-2; clone size: few; CDR3 protein: CASSRGSGYGYTF; CDR3 DNA: TGCGCCAGCAGCCGGGGGTCGGGCTATGGCTACACCTTC
D gene: .; V gene: TRBV28; J gene: TRBJ2-6; clone size: .; CDR3 protein: CASSHLRQVSSGANVLTF; CDR3 DNA: TGTGCCAGCAGTCACCTACGGCAGGTATCCTCTGGGGCCAACGTCCTGACTTTC
D gene: TRBD1; V gene: TRBV4-3; J gene: TRBJ2-2; clone size: .; CDR3 protein: CASSQVTGALPYNTGELFF; CDR3 DNA: TGCGCCAGCAGCCAAGTGACAGGGGCGCTACCTTATAACACCGGGGAGCTGTTTTTT
D gene: TRBD1; V gene: TRBV5-1; J gene: TRBJ2-1; clone size: .; CDR3 protein: CASSAVERGLNEQFF; CDR3 DNA: TGCGCCAGCTCGGCGGTTGAAAGGGGGCTCAATGAGCAGTTCTTC
D gene: .; V gene: TRBV18; J gene: TRBJ2-7; clone size: .; CDR3 protein: CASSPGRDNEQYF; CDR3 DNA: TGTGCCAGCTCACCAGGAAGGGATAACGAGCAGTACTTC
D gene: .; V gene: TRBV9; J gene: TRBJ2-3; clone size: few; CDR3 protein: CASSVGSWSTDTQYF; CDR3 DNA: TGTGCCAGCAGCGTGGGCTCATGGAGCACAGATACGCAGTATTTT
D gene: TRBD2; V gene: TRBV6-5; J gene: TRBJ2-1; clone size: .; CDR3 protein: CASSYPGTSGNNEQFF; CDR3 DNA: TGTGCCAGCAGTTACCCCGGGACTAGCGGGAACAATGAGCAGTTCTTC
D gene: .; V gene: TRBV19; J gene: TRBJ2-5; clone size: once; CDR3 protein: CASRNIGLETQYF; CDR3 DNA: TGTGCCAGTAGGAACATAGGCTTGGAGACCCAGTACTTC
D gene: TRBD1; V gene: TRBV2; J gene: TRBJ2-7; clone size: few; CDR3 protein: CASSYRGQYEQYF; CDR3 DNA: TGTGCCAGCAGCTACAGGGGGCAATACGAGCAGTACTTC
D gene: .; V gene: TRBV9; J gene: TRBJ1-1; clone size: .; CDR3 protein: CASSGGARGNTEAFF; CDR3 DNA: TGTGCCAGCAGCGGAGGAGCTAGGGGTAACACTGAAGCTTTCTTT
D gene: .; V gene: TRBV19; J gene: TRBJ1-4; clone size: .; CDR3 protein: CASSRQQGTNEKLFF; CDR3 DNA: TGTGCCAGTAGTAGGCAACAGGGAACTAATGAAAAACTGTTTTTT
D gene: .; V gene: TRBV5-1; J gene: TRBJ1-4; clone size: .; CDR3 protein: CASSLGGSVNEKLFF; CDR3 DNA: TGCGCCAGCAGCTTGGGGGGGAGCGTTAATGAAAAACTGTTTTTT
D gene: .; V gene: TRBV29-1; J gene: TRBJ1-5; clone size: .; CDR3 protein: CSASSGTRHQPQHF; CDR3 DNA: TGCAGCGCTTCCTCCGGGACAAGGCATCAGCCCCAGCATTTT
D gene: TRBD1; V gene: TRBV2; J gene: TRBJ1-4; clone size: .; CDR3 protein: CARTGQPNEKLFF; CDR3 DNA: TGTGCCAGGACGGGACAGCCAAATGAAAAACTGTTTTTT
D gene: TRBD1; V gene: TRBV7-3; J gene: TRBJ2-6; clone size: few; CDR3 protein: CASSPQGASGANVLTF; CDR3 DNA: TGTGCCAGCAGCCCACAGGGGGCTTCTGGGGCCAACGTCCTGACTTTC
D gene: .; V gene: TRBV7-2; J gene: TRBJ1-2; clone size: .; CDR3 protein: CASSYRGAYENGYTF; CDR3 DNA: TGTGCCAGCAGCTATCGTGGGGCCTACGAAAATGGCTACACCTTC